This record covers a single T cell receptor (beta chain). The data originate from a study of shared clonotypes between healthy human individuals. Sequencing used immunoSEQ multiplex PCR; TCRdb keeps in-frame clones, though not all of them. The table shows roughly 2,000,000 clones, with roughly 94% occurring only once. Naive CD8 cells were CD45RO-negative, positively selected for CCR7, excluding terminally differentiated effector memory CD45RA+ cells. The material sequenced was naive CD8+ T cells sorted from blood. The TCR originated in a man between 18 and 29 years old in good health.

CDR3 amino acids: CASSLLGPAGNYGYTF. The CDR3 DNA reads TGTGCCAGCAGTTTACTAGGTCCCGCGGGTAACTATGGCTACACCTTC. The genes are TRBV28 and TRBJ1-2; D ambiguous. CDR1 and CDR2 from the germline V gene are MDHEN and SYDVKM. CDR3 size: 16 residues. With 2 bases removed from V and 1 base from J, the gap between germline ends came to 14 bases.